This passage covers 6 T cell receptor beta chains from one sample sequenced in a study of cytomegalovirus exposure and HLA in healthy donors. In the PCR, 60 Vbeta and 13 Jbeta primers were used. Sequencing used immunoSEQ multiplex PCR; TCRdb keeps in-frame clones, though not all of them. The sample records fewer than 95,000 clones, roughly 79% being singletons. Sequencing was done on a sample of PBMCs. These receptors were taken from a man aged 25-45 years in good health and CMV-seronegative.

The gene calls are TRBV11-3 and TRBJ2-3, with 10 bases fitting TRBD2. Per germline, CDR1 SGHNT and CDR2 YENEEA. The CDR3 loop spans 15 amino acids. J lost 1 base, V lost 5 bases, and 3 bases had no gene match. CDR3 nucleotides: TGTGCCAGCAGCGATACTAGCGGGGGCACAGATACGCAGTATTTT. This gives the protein CASSDTSGGTDTQYF.

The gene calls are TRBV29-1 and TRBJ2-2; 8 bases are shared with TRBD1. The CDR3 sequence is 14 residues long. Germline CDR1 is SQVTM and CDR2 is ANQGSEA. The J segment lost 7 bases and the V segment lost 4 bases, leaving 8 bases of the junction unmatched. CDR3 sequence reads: CSVVGQGRVGELFF. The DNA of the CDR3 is TGCAGCGTTGTCGGACAGGGACGAGTCGGGGAGCTGTTTTTT.

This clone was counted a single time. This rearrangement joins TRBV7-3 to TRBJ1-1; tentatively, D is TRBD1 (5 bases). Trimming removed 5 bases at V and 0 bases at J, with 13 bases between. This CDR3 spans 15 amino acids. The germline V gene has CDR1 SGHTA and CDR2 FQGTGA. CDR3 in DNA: TGTGCCAGCAGCGCTACAGGCAACATGAACACTGAAGCTTTCTTT. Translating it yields CASSATGNMNTEAFF.

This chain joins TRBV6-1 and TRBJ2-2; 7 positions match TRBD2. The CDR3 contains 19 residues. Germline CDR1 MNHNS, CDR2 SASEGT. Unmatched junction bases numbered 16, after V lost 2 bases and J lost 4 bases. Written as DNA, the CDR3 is TGTGCCAGCAGTGAATACCAGTTTGGGGAGGGGTTTGTCACCGGGGAGCTGTTTTTT. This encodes CASSEYQFGEGFVTGELFF.

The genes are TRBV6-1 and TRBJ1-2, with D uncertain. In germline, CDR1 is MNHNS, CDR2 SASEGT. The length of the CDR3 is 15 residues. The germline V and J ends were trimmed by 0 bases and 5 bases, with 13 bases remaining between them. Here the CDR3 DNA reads TGTGCCAGCAGTGAAGCTCTGGGCCCGGGGTATGGCTACACCTTC. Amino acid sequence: CASSEALGPGYGYTF.

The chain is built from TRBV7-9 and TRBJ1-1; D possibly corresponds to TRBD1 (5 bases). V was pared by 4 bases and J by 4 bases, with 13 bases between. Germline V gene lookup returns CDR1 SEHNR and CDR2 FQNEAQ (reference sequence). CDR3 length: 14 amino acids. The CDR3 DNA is TGTGCCAGCAGCTCGACGGTGGGGGGCACTGAAGCTTTCTTT. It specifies CASSSTVGGTEAFF.